The present T cell receptor beta chain was sequenced within a study of T cells after yellow fever vaccination. This clonotype occurred a few times. Germline values: CDR1 LGHNA, CDR2 YNFKEQ. The CDR3 is 13 amino acids. The V gene lost 1 base and the J gene lost 7 bases, with 11 bases spanning the gap. One entry per CDR3 protein results from TCRdb running MiXCR on the 5' RACE reads. The repertoire consists of nearly 300,000 distinct CDR3 sequences, with 8.7% occurring once and the leading ten covering 3% to 3.5%. The clonotype was recovered from a man in his late teens or twenties who received the YFV17D yellow fever vaccine. The chain recombines TRBV4-2 with TRBJ2-7, with no clear D. The sequencing used CD4+ T cells sorted from PBMCs, collected 5 days after the yellow fever booster vaccination. CDR3 region: CASSQAPYGEQYF. The CDR3 nucleotides read TGTGCCAGCAGCCAAGCCCCCTACGGGGAGCAGTACTTC.